One sample yielded the 11 T cell receptor beta chains listed below, sequenced in a study of T cell responses to AZD1222 COVID-19 vaccine. Sequencing was performed with immunoSEQ multiplex PCR; in TCRdb, only in-frame clones are kept and a portion is missing. The sample yields more than 95,000 clones, about nine tenths seen once. The sequences come from peripheral blood, collected on day 0 of AZD1222 vaccination. The source is an adult in good health.

This clone has a single count. The genes are TRBV27 and TRBJ1-4, with 8 bases matching TRBD1. After removal of 4 bases from V and 5 bases from J, the junction contained 6 bases not matched to a gene. The CDR3 loop spans 15 amino acids. The germline CDR1 and CDR2 sequences are MNHEY and SMNVEV (reference sequence). CDR3 in amino acids: CASSSLGQENEKLFF. In DNA, the CDR3 is TGTGCCAGCAGTTCCCTGGGACAGGAAAATGAAAAACTGTTTTTT.

The V and J genes are TRBV11-1 and TRBJ1-1; a weak D match, TRBD1 (5 bases). Germline V gene data show CDR1 as SGHAT and CDR2 as FQDESV (reference sequence). The ends were cut back, 5 bases at V and 5 bases at J, with 12 bases in the middle. The CDR3 is 13 amino acids. This chain's CDR3 is CASSQNGGTEAFF. The CDR3 DNA reads as TGTGCCAGCAGCCAGAACGGGGGTACTGAAGCTTTCTTT.

This clone was counted a single time. The CDR3 here is CSASETSGIWVETQYF. CDR3 coding DNA: TGCAGTGCTAGTGAGACTAGCGGGATCTGGGTAGAGACCCAGTACTTC. V gene TRBV20-1 combines with J gene TRBJ2-5, with 11 nucleotides matching TRBD2. With V trimmed by 3 bases and J by 4 bases, 10 bases remained unmatched. The CDR3 contains 16 residues. Germline CDR1 reads DFQATT; CDR2 reads SNEGSKA (reference sequence).

V and J are TRBV9 and TRBJ1-6, with D uncertain. The CDR3 runs 15 residues. The germline V and J ends were trimmed by 0 bases and 14 bases, with 18 bases remaining between them. Germline V CDR1 and CDR2: SGDLS, YYNGEE. For the CDR3, the DNA is TGTGCCAGCAGCGTAGCGCAGGCCGCCGGTATGGCCCTCCACTTT. Translated: CASSVAQAAGMALHF.

The CDR3 loop reads CATSSSDSPLHF. CDR3 DNA sequence: TGTGCCACCAGCAGCTCCGATTCACCCCTCCACTTT. The V gene is TRBV15, the J gene TRBJ1-6, with D unclear. The CDR3 length is 12 residues. The germline CDR1 and CDR2 sequences are LNHNV and YYDKDF (reference sequence). V was cut by 3 bases and J by 8 bases, with 5 bases left in between.

The genes are TRBV28 and TRBJ1-2, with D tentatively TRBD1 (5 bases). V was shortened by 1 base and J by 8 bases, with 11 bases between the two germline ends. Germline CDR1 and CDR2: MDHEN and SYDVKM. The CDR3 covers 13 residues. This CDR3 reads CASSLLAGLGYTF. CDR3 nucleotides: TGTGCCAGCAGTTTATTAGCGGGGCTAGGCTACACCTTC.

V is TRBV15 and J is TRBJ1-4, with 9 bases fitting TRBD1. V was clipped by 5 bases and J by 4 bases; unmatched bases: 5. The CDR3 has 15 amino acids. The germline CDR1 and CDR2 sequences are LNHNV and YYDKDF (reference sequence). The CDR3 reads CATSEDRGFNEKLFF. DNA for the CDR3: TGTGCCACCAGCGAAGACAGGGGGTTTAATGAAAAACTGTTTTTT.

This sequence joins TRBV6-5 and TRBJ2-7; D is uncertain. This CDR3 region has 13 residues. The ends were cut back, 5 bases at V and 2 bases at J, with 10 bases in the middle. The germline gives CDR1 MNHEY, CDR2 SVGAGI. In nucleotides, the CDR3 is TGTGCCAGCAGTAAGGCTAAAACCTACGAGCAGTACTTC. Its protein product is CASSKAKTYEQYF.

In this sample, this clone turned up once. V gene TRBV15 combines with J gene TRBJ1-3, with D perhaps TRBD1 (5 bases). From germline, CDR1 is LNHNV and CDR2 YYDKDF (reference sequence). Trimming removed 0 bases at V and 4 bases at J, with 10 bases between. The CDR3 loop spans 15 amino acids. CDR3: CATSRDQGLGNTIYF. CDR3 bases: TGTGCCACCAGCAGAGATCAGGGTTTAGGAAACACCATATATTTT.

The sample holds one count of this clone. The rearrangement joins TRBV7-9 to TRBJ2-1; perhaps TRBD1 as D (6 bases). This CDR3 spans 13 amino acids. Per germline, CDR1 SEHNR and CDR2 FQNEAQ (reference sequence). Trimming cost V 5 bases and J 7 bases, with 12 bases left between them. The CDR3 bases are TGTGCCAGCAGCCGTTTTAGGGGGAATGAGCAGTTCTTC. Amino acids: CASSRFRGNEQFF.

This chain joins TRBV29-1 and TRBJ2-7; D gene uncertain. CDR3 length equals 12 residues. Germline V gene sequence: CDR1 SQVTM, CDR2 ANQGSEA. V was shortened by 5 bases and J by 1 base, with 9 bases between the two germline ends. The CDR3: CSVKLPSYEQYF. The CDR3 DNA reads TGCAGCGTTAAACTTCCGTCCTACGAGCAGTACTTC.